This TCR beta chain is drawn from a study of blood T cell repertoires in COVID-19. Participant-reported clinical history was the basis for cohort assignment. V shed 4 bases and J 6 bases; nucleotides not matched to a gene: 14. CDR1 is SGHRS and CDR2 is YFSETQ in the germline V gene. The CDR3 is 18 amino acids. Per the authors' pipeline: Nucleated cell counts were estimated from reference gene primer amplification. Produced via immunoSEQ multiplex PCR; TCRdb's table is partial and in-frame only. V and J calls plus clone size are reproduced from that table; the DNA served to infer D and trimming. The sample lists some 250,000 clones, more than 75% occurring once.

This TCR came from a man in his late teens or twenties who had recovered from COVID-19. Specimen: PBMCs or T cells enriched from blood (not recorded which). The chain joins TRBV5-1 to TRBJ2-5; 14 nucleotides line up with TRBD2. The CDR3 region is CASSPITGTSGSVKTQYF. For the CDR3, the DNA is TGCGCCAGCAGCCCGATCACCGGGACTAGCGGGAGTGTGAAGACCCAGTACTTC.